The 20 T cell receptor beta chains in this list originate from one sample, sequenced in a study of chemoradiotherapy in HPV16-positive cancers. Sequenced by immunoSEQ multiplex PCR; TCRdb stores in-frame clones only, minus some. This repertoire shows approximately 19,000 clones, around 87% found once; its top ten account for approximately 2.5%. The specimen comprised blood, sampled from a patient who underwent chemoradiotherapy. All receptors derive from a human donor with HPV-associated anogenital cancer.

The chain recombines TRBV15 with TRBJ2-1; D unresolved. This CDR3 is 14 amino acids long. Trimming pared 3 bases from V and 8 bases from J, leaving 14 bases between. Germline CDR1 LNHNV, CDR2 YYDKDF (reference sequence). Here the CDR3 reads CATSSFGREDEQFF. CDR3 in DNA: TGTGCCACCAGCAGTTTTGGAAGGGAAGATGAGCAGTTCTTC.

The V and J genes are TRBV9 and TRBJ2-7, with D possibly matching TRBD2 (5 bases). This CDR3 is 15 amino acids long. Per the germline V gene, CDR1 is SGDLS and CDR2 is YYNGEE. V was cut by 4 bases and J by 0 bases, with 14 bases left in between. CDR3 DNA sequence: TGTGCCAGCAGCCCTCAGGAGGTCCTCTCCTACGAGCAGTACTTC. Protein product: CASSPQEVLSYEQYF.

The chain joins TRBV7-8 to TRBJ2-7, with D possibly matching TRBD2 (6 bases). CDR3 size: 13 residues. Trimming cost V 5 bases and J 6 bases, with 14 bases left between them. CDR1 SGHVS and CDR2 FQNEAQ come from the germline V gene. The CDR3 DNA reads as TGTGCCAGCAGCCCCCGGAGGGAAGGCGAGCAGTACTTC. Its translation: CASSPRREGEQYF.

The V gene is TRBV2, the J gene TRBJ1-1; a possible D gene is TRBD1 (6 bases). There are 15 residues in the CDR3. CDR1 and CDR2 from the germline V gene are SNHLY and FYNNEI. Deletions cut 3 bases from V and 7 bases from J, with 18 bases between. The CDR3 is CASSDGLGGGGEAFF. The DNA for the CDR3 is TGTGCCAGCAGTGATGGCCTGGGCGGGGGCGGTGAAGCTTTCTTT.

This chain links TRBV27 with TRBJ1-6, with a weak D call TRBD1 (6 bases). Germline assignment: CDR1 MNHEY and CDR2 SMNVEV (reference sequence). Trimming stripped 5 bases from V and 8 bases from J, with 16 bases between. The CDR3 runs 15 residues. The CDR3 region is CASSRNGQRDSPLHF. The CDR3 coding sequence is TGTGCCAGCAGTAGAAATGGACAGCGCGATTCACCCCTCCACTTT.

This chain joins TRBV14 and TRBJ1-4, with a weak D call TRBD1 (5 bases). This CDR3 is 17 amino acids long. The germline V and J ends were trimmed by 0 bases and 8 bases, with 19 bases remaining between them. Germline CDR1 SGHDN, CDR2 FVKESK. For the CDR3, the DNA is TGTGCCAGCAGCCAAGAACGGTCTTCGGGGGTCGGCGAAAAACTGTTTTTT. This encodes CASSQERSSGVGEKLFF.

The chain carries TRBV28 and TRBJ2-5; D unclear. This CDR3 comprises 16 residues. Germline lookup yields CDR1 MDHEN and CDR2 SYDVKM. With 6 bases removed from V and 6 bases from J, the gap between germline ends came to 23 bases. The CDR3 DNA reads as TGTGCCAGCAGCTCCTCAGCGCAAGGGCTGTCGAAGACCCAGTACTTC. This translates into CASSSSAQGLSKTQYF.

The chain recombines TRBV2 with TRBJ2-3, with 12 bases lining up with TRBD2. This CDR3 spans 16 amino acids. V lost 6 bases, J lost 1 base, and 5 bases stayed unmatched. Germline V gives CDR1 SNHLY, CDR2 FYNNEI. The CDR3 loop is CASSWRLAGGTDTQYF. CDR3 bases: TGTGCCAGCAGCTGGAGACTAGCGGGGGGCACAGATACGCAGTATTTT.

The gene calls are TRBV5-5 and TRBJ1-5, with a weak D call TRBD1 (5 bases). This CDR3 comprises 13 residues. CDR1 is SGHKS, CDR2 YYEKEE, per germline (reference sequence). Trimming shortened V by 6 bases and J by 4 bases, and 11 bases separated the two germline ends. The CDR3 bases are TGTGCCAGCACCGGGGACCTGAATCAGCCCCAGCATTTT. Its protein product is CASTGDLNQPQHF.

The chain has TRBV7-2 and TRBJ1-1; 8 nucleotides match TRBD1. This CDR3 spans 15 amino acids. Looked up from germline, CDR1 is SGHTA and CDR2 is FQGNSA. J was trimmed by 4 bases and V by 4 bases; bases with no gene match: 8. CDR3 sequence reads: CASSSQRQGSTEAFF. The CDR3, as DNA: TGTGCCAGCAGCTCGCAGCGACAGGGGAGCACTGAAGCTTTCTTT.

This clone was seen more than once but under ten times. The rearrangement joins TRBV5-4 to TRBJ1-1, with 8 bases aligning to TRBD1. This CDR3 is built from 14 residues. V was clipped by 4 bases and J by 0 bases; unmatched bases: 2. Germline V CDR1 and CDR2: SGHNT, YYREEE (reference sequence). For the CDR3, the DNA is TGTGCCAGCAGCCGGGGACAGGTGAACACTGAAGCTTTCTTT. This sequence encodes CASSRGQVNTEAFF.

This rearrangement joins TRBV11-3 to TRBJ2-1, with 13 bases identical to TRBD2. CDR1 is SGHNT and CDR2 is YENEEA in the germline V gene. J gave up 8 bases and V 3 bases, and 10 bases lay outside the gene matches. The CDR3 has 17 amino acids. CDR3 sequence (DNA): TGTGCCAGCAGCTTGGTGGAAACTAGCGGGAGGGCCTATGAGCAGTTCTTC. This sequence encodes CASSLVETSGRAYEQFF.

V usage is TRBV15 and J usage is TRBJ2-5; D gene unclear. The CDR3 totals 18 residues. The V end lost 5 bases, the J end lost 0 bases, and 22 bases lay between the germline ends. Looked up from germline, CDR1 is LNHNV and CDR2 is YYDKDF (reference sequence). The CDR3 bases are TGTGCCACCAGCCTAAGTGAGGCGAGTCTCCGCCACCAAGAGACCCAGTACTTC. Protein sequence: CATSLSEASLRHQETQYF.

The chain joins TRBV15 to TRBJ2-5; D is ambiguous. The tail of the sequence fits TRBJ2-7 better, so the J call may be wrong. The CDR3 covers 13 residues. Germline V gene lookup returns CDR1 LNHNV and CDR2 YYDKDF (reference sequence). As DNA, the CDR3 is TGTGCCACCAGCAGAATAGTATTCTACGAGCAGTACTTC. It translates to CATSRIVFYEQYF.

CDR3 region: CASSFGLPGAGNTIYF. The CDR3 bases are TGTGCCAGCAGCTTTGGGTTGCCAGGGGCTGGAAACACCATATATTTT. V gene TRBV7-6 combines with J gene TRBJ1-3; the D gene is possibly TRBD1 (6 bases). This CDR3 spans 16 amino acids. Trimming took off 3 bases at V and 2 bases at J, with 14 bases between the two ends. Germline V gene sequence: CDR1 SGHVS, CDR2 FNYEAQ.

The rearrangement joins TRBV5-8 to TRBJ1-1, with D uncertain. Germline assignment: CDR1 SGHTS and CDR2 YDEGEE. The ends were cut back, 1 base at V and 1 base at J, with 11 bases in the middle. The CDR3 extends over 15 amino acids. Here the CDR3 reads CASSLFRPQNTEAFF. The CDR3 bases are TGTGCCAGCAGCTTGTTTCGACCCCAGAACACTGAAGCTTTCTTT.

J is TRBJ1-5 and V is TRBV5-1; 7 bases agree with TRBD1. Germline CDR1 reads SGHRS; CDR2 reads YFSETQ. CDR3 length: 16 residues. The junction had 9 bases not matched to a gene; V was cut back by 4 bases and J by 2 bases. Here the CDR3 reads CASSRDSLSGNQPQHF. CDR3 DNA sequence: TGCGCCAGCAGCAGGGACAGCCTTTCGGGCAATCAGCCCCAGCATTTT.

The chain carries TRBV7-2 and TRBJ2-1; D is uncertain. The ends were cut back, 5 bases at V and 4 bases at J, with 9 bases in the middle. The CDR3 is 13 amino acids. CDR1 and CDR2 (germline): SGHTA, FQGNSA. CDR3 in DNA: TGTGCCAGCAGCAGAGGACCTTACAATGAGCAGTTCTTC. Translation gives CASSRGPYNEQFF.

The chain employs TRBV7-8 and TRBJ2-7; D call uncertain. V lost 3 bases and J lost 0, with 21 bases in between. The CDR3 is made up of 18 amino acids. CDR1 is SGHVS, CDR2 FQNEAQ, per germline. In DNA form, the CDR3 reads TGTGCCAGCAGCTTCCCTCTTCTTAAGGGTAGGAGCTCCTACGAGCAGTACTTC. Protein product: CASSFPLLKGRSSYEQYF.

This rearrangement joins TRBV4-1 to TRBJ2-3; tentatively, D is TRBD1 (5 bases). Germline V CDR1 and CDR2: MGHRA, YSYEKL. The V end lost 0 bases, the J end lost 3 bases, and 13 bases lay between the germline ends. The CDR3 is 16 residues long. This chain's CDR3 is CASSQDPAGYTDTQYF. As DNA, the CDR3 is TGCGCCAGCAGCCAAGATCCGGCAGGGTATACAGATACGCAGTATTTT.